These T cell receptor beta chains were read from a single sample in a study of blood T cell repertoires in COVID-19. TCRdb's table, derived via immunoSEQ multiplex PCR, lists solely in-frame clones and lacks some. The table has approximately 100,000 clones, roughly nine tenths seen once. The sample was peripheral blood. Receptor source: a woman aged 80 or older with acute or convalescent COVID-19. The conserved cysteine and the conserved F or W are not part of the CDR3 here. D genes are given only for firm matches.

length	V	D	CDR3
11	TRBV30	-	AWSEQTNQPQH
12	TRBV5-1	TRBD2	ASSLTGGVDEQF
12	TRBV2	TRBD1	ASSESDRVRGYT
13	TRBV27	TRBD2	ASSLAGGRADTQY
14	TRBV19	TRBD1	ASTPRDRGRTGELF
12	TRBV5-6	-	ASSFALGGNTIY
11	TRBV3-1/TRBV3-2	-	ASSHRAQETQY
10	TRBV2	-	ASSSPRDTQY
13	TRBV28	-	ASSPPTSSQETQY
12	TRBV4-3	TRBD1	ASSRGQGGSEAF
11	TRBV5-1	-	ASSLGSGDGYT
9	TRBV20-1	-	SALVSLEQY
11	TRBV5-1	TRBD1	ASSGDRAYEQY
11	TRBV5-1	-	ASSLDRPYGYT
13	TRBV10-3	TRBD1	AISVRDRGPDTQY
13	TRBV5-1	TRBD1	ASSLAGQGVDEQY
15	TRBV7-8	TRBD2	ASRRLAGGLSQETQY
12	TRBV4-1	TRBD1	ASSAEGANTEAF
12	TRBV10-2	TRBD1	ASSGDRRNQPQH
12	TRBV21-1	-	ASSNIGTVHEQY
14	TRBV14	-	ASSLGSSLPNYGYT
13	TRBV6-7	-	ASSPGQRSNQPQH
15	TRBV24-1	-	ATSDLPGRSNTGELF
14	TRBV6-1	TRBD1	ASSEMWGQASYEQY
13	TRBV5-1	TRBD1	ASSGGQGSGNTIY
16	TRBV6-2/TRBV6-3	TRBD1	ASSYQIKQGFSAQPQH
14	TRBV5-4	-	ASSSSLEIPNYGYT
17	TRBV13	TRBD2	ASSSTLAGGLDGADTQY
14	TRBV4-1	TRBD1	ASSQDGTGWSYEQY
12	TRBV30	-	AWSLSGWNQPQH
13	TRBV19	TRBD1	ASSIWTGSTDTQY
12	TRBV5-6	-	ASTVLPVNTEAF
13	TRBV2	TRBD1	ASSGPTGTREKLF
11	TRBV24-1	-	ATSRGNQETQY
12	TRBV5-1	TRBD1	ASSSQGTNYGYT
13	TRBV11-2	TRBD1	ASSLSRTGVTEAF
14	TRBV6-2/TRBV6-3	TRBD1	ASSKRQGPTNTEAF
10	TRBV28	-	ASSFGNQPQH
13	TRBV10-1	TRBD1	ASSELTGSTDTQY
15	TRBV5-4	-	ASSRTGESFSSYEQY
10	TRBV25-1	-	ASSEYWGGYT